What follows are 12 T cell receptor beta chains derived from one specimen sequenced in a study of blood T cell repertoires in COVID-19. Sequencing used immunoSEQ multiplex PCR; TCRdb keeps in-frame clones, though not all of them. The data hold some 140,000 clones, with about 80% observed a single time. Sequenced: peripheral blood. All receptors come from a woman in her sixties with acute or convalescent COVID-19.

This clone showed up just once. The V gene is TRBV7-3, the J gene TRBJ2-2; a possible D gene is TRBD2 (6 bases). Germline V gene lookup returns CDR1 SGHTA and CDR2 FQGTGA. V shed 2 bases and J shed 7 bases, with 20 bases lying between them. The CDR3 loop spans 17 amino acids. As DNA, the CDR3 is TGTGCCAGCAGCTTACAACCCGGGGGTCATGGGGGCGGGGAGCTGTTTTTT. Protein product: CASSLQPGGHGGGELFF.

CDR3 in amino acids: CASLRAGSSYNEQFF. The DNA for the CDR3 is TGTGCCAGCCTAAGGGCGGGTAGCTCCTACAATGAGCAGTTCTTC. This sequence joins TRBV19 and TRBJ2-1; TRBD2 might be the D (5 bases). This CDR3 is 15 amino acids long. V was trimmed by 9 bases and J by 0 bases, leaving 15 bases between them. Germline lookup yields CDR1 LNHDA and CDR2 SQIVND (reference sequence).

The chain employs TRBV2 and TRBJ1-1, with 11 bases fitting TRBD1. The CDR3 is 15 amino acids. The V gene's germline CDR1 is SNHLY and CDR2 FYNNEI. V gave up 7 bases and J gave up 5 bases; unmatched junction bases: 9. CDR3 region: CASIPSDRGPTEAFF. The CDR3 region has the DNA TGTGCCAGCATCCCTTCGGACAGGGGGCCGACTGAAGCTTTCTTT.

The chain is built from TRBV5-1 and TRBJ2-5, with a tentative D call TRBD1 (7 bases). The CDR3 length is 16 residues. Germline V gives CDR1 SGHRS, CDR2 YFSETQ. Trimming removed 4 bases at V and 3 bases at J, with 19 bases between. The chain's CDR3 is CASSNQGGATKETQYF. Written as DNA, the CDR3 is TGCGCCAGCAGCAACCAGGGGGGAGCTACTAAAGAGACCCAGTACTTC.

The chain recombines TRBV5-1 with TRBJ1-1; no firm D call. This CDR3 contains 13 residues. Germline loops: CDR1 SGHRS, CDR2 YFSETQ. V was trimmed by 5 bases and J by 3 bases, leaving 11 bases between them. In DNA, the CDR3 is TGCGCCAGCAGGGGGTGGGAGGACACTGAAGCTTTCTTT. It specifies CASRGWEDTEAFF.

This sequence joins TRBV13 and TRBJ1-2; a possible D gene is TRBD1 (6 bases). The length of the CDR3 is 14 residues. CDR1 is PRHDT, CDR2 FYEKMQ, per germline (reference sequence). With 3 bases removed from V and 0 bases from J, the gap between germline ends came to 8 bases. The CDR3 here is CASSLRTANYGYTF. The CDR3 region has the DNA TGTGCCAGCAGCTTGAGGACAGCTAACTATGGCTACACCTTC.

V is TRBV29-1 and J is TRBJ1-2; D remains unclear. The CDR3 runs 15 residues. The V gene's germline CDR1 is SQVTM and CDR2 ANQGSEA. Deletions cut 3 bases from V and 4 bases from J, with 18 bases between. CDR3 sequence: CSVESGTAKSYGYTF. DNA for the CDR3: TGCAGCGTTGAGTCTGGAACAGCTAAGTCCTATGGCTACACCTTC.

The CDR3 DNA sequence: TGCGCCAGCAGCTTTACAGGGGGCGCAAGGGCCGGTGAGCAGTTCTTC. Amino acids: CASSFTGGARAGEQFF. The rearrangement links TRBV5-1 to TRBJ2-1; 9 bases agree with TRBD1. The CDR3 extends over 16 amino acids. Germline assignment: CDR1 SGHRS and CDR2 YFSETQ. V was clipped by 2 bases and J by 9 bases; unmatched bases: 12.

The chain links TRBV28 to TRBJ1-1; D possibly corresponds to TRBD1 (5 bases). Trimming shortened V by 6 bases and J by 8 bases, and 19 bases separated the two germline ends. Germline assignment: CDR1 MDHEN and CDR2 SYDVKM. CDR3 length: 14 residues. For the CDR3, the DNA is TGTGCCAGCAGGCTGGGGGGGAGCCAAATAGAAGCTTTCTTT. Protein: CASRLGGSQIEAFF.

The chain uses TRBV6-1 and TRBJ2-3; D remains unclear. The CDR3 is made up of 13 amino acids. Trimming cost V 0 bases and J 4 bases, with 5 bases left between them. CDR1 MNHNS and CDR2 SASEGT come from the germline V gene. The CDR3 DNA sequence: TGTGCCAGCAGTGAAGCCTCTCCAGATACGCAGTATTTT. Translating gives CASSEASPDTQYF.

V usage is TRBV5-1 and J usage is TRBJ2-3, with 13 bases lining up with TRBD2. Germline CDR1 is SGHRS and CDR2 is YFSETQ. With 5 bases clipped from V and 0 bases from J, the junction kept 0 bases outside the gene matches. This CDR3 region has 15 residues. CDR3 sequence reads: CASRLAGGSTDTQYF. The CDR3 DNA reads TGCGCCAGCAGACTAGCGGGGGGGAGCACAGATACGCAGTATTTT.

This rearrangement joins TRBV5-6 to TRBJ2-3; 14 bases map to TRBD2. CDR1 and CDR2 from the germline V gene are SGHDT and YYEEEE. V was clipped by 5 bases and J by 4 bases; unmatched bases: 3. The CDR3 runs to 15 residues. The CDR3 nucleotides read TGTGCCAGCAGTCCGGGACTAGCGGGGGCAGATACGCAGTATTTT. Translating gives CASSPGLAGADTQYF. Complete variable domain (other parts from reference TRBV5-6 and TRBJ2-3): DAGVTQSPTHLIKTRGQQVTLRCSPKSGHDTVSWYQQALGQGPQFIFQYYEEEERQRGNFPDRFSGHQFPNYSSELNVNALLLGDSALYLCASSPGLAGADTQYFGPGTRLTVL.